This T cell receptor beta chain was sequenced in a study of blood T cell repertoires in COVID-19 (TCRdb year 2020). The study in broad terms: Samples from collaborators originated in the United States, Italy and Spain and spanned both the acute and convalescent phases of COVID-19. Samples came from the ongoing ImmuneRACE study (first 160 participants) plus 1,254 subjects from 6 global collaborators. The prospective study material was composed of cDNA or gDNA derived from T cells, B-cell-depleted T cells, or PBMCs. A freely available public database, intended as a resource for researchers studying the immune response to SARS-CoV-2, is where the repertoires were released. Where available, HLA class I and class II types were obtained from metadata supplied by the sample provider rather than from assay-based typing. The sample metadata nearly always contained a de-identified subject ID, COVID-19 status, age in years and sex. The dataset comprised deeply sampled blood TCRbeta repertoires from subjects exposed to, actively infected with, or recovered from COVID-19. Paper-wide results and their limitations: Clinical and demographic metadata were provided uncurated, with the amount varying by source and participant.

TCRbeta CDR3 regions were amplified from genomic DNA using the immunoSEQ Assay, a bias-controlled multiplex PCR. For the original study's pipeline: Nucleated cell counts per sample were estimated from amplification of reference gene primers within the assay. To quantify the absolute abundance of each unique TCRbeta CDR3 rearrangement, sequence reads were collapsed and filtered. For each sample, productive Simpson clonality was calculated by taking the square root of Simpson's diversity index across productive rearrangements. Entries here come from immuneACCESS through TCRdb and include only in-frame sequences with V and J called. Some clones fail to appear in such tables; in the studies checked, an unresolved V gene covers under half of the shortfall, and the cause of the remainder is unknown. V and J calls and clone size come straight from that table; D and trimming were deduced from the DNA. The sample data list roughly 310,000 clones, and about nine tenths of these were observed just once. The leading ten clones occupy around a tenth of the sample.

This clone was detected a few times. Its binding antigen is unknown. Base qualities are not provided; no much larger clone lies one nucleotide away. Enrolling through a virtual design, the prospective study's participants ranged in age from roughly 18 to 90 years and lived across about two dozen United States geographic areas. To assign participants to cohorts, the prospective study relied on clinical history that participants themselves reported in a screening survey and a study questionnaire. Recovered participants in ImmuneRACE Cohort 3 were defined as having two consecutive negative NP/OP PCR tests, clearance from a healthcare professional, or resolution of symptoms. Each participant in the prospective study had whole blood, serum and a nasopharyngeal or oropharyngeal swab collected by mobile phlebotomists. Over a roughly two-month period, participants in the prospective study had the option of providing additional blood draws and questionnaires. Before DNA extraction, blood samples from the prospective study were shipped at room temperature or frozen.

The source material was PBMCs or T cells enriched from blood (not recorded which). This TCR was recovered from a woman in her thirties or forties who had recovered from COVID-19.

CDR3 protein: CASSPGTAQETQYF. In nucleotide form, the sequence is TGTGCCAGCAGCCCTGGGACAGCCCAAGAGACCCAGTACTTC. The chain is assembled from TRBV7-9 and TRBJ2-5; the junction holds 7 bases that match TRBD1. CDR1 SEHNR and CDR2 FQNEAQ are derived from the germline V gene (reference sequence). The CDR3 numbers 14 residues from cysteine through phenylalanine. The entry retains the CDR3 DNA only, 42 bases that are in frame from base 1. The junction shows trimming of 5 bases on V and 1 base on J, and the gene matches do not reach 4 bases of it.